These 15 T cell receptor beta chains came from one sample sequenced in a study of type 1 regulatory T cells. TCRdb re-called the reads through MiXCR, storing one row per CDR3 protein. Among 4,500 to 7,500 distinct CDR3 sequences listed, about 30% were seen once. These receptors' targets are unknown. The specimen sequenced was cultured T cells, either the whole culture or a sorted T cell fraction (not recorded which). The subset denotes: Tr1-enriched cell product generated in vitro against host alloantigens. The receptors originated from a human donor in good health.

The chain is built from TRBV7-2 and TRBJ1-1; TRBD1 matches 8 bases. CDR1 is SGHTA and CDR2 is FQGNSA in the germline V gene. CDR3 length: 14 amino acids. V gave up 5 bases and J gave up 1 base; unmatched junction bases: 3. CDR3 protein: CASSPGGANTEAFF. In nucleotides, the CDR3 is TGTGCCAGCAGCCCAGGGGGCGCGAACACTGAAGCTTTCTTT.

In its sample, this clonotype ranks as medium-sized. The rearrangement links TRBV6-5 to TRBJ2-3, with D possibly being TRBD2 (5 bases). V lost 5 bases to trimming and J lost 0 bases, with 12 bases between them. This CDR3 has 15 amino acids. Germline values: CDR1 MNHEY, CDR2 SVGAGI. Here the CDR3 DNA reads TGTGCCAGCAGTCGCGGGCGGACTAGCACAGATACGCAGTATTTT. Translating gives CASSRGRTSTDTQYF.

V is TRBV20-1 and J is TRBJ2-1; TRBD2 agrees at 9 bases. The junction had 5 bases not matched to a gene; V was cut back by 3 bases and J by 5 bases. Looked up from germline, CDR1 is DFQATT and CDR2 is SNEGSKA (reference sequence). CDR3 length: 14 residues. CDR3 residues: CSASLAGRDNEQFF. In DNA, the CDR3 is TGCAGTGCTAGTCTAGCGGGACGGGACAATGAGCAGTTCTTC.

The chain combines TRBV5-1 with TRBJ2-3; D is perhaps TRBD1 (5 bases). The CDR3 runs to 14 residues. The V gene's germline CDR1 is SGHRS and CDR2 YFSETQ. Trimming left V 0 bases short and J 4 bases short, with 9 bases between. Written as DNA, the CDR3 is TGCGCCAGCAGCTTGGGTCGGACACCAGATACGCAGTATTTT. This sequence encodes CASSLGRTPDTQYF.

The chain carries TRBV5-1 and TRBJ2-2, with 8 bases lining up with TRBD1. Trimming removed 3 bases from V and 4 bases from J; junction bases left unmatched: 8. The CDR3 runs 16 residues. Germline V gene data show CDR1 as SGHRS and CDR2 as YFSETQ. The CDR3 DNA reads TGCGCCAGCAGCTGGACCGGGACAGGTGGCACCGGGGAGCTGTTTTTT. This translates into CASSWTGTGGTGELFF.

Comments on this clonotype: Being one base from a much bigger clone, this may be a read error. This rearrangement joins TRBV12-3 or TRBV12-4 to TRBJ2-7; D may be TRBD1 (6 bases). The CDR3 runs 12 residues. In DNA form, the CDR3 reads TGTGCCAGCAGACCGGACAGCGACGAGCAGTGCTTC. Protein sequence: CASRPDSDEQCF.

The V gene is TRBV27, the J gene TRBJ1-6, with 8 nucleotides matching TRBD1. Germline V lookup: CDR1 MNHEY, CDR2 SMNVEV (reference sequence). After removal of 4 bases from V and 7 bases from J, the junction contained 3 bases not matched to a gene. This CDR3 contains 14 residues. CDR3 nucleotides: TGTGCCAGCAGTTCGGGACAGGAGAATTCACCCCTCCACTTT. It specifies CASSSGQENSPLHF.

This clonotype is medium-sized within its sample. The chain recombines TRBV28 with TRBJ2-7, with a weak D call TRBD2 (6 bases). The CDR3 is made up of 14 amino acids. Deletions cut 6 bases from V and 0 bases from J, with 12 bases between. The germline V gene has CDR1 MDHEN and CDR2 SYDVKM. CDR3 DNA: TGTGCCAGCAGATCTGCGGGGAGCTCCTACGAGCAGTACTTC. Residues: CASRSAGSSYEQYF.

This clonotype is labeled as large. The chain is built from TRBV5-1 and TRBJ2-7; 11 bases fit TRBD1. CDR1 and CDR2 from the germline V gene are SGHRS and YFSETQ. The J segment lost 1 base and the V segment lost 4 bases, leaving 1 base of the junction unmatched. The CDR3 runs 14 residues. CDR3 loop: CASSGQGASYEQYF. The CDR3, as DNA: TGCGCCAGCAGCGGACAGGGGGCATCCTACGAGCAGTACTTC.

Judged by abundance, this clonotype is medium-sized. DNA of the CDR3: TGCAGTGCTATCCGGGGGTCAGAGACCCAGTACTTC. Its translation is CSAIRGSETQYF. The rearrangement joins TRBV20-1 to TRBJ2-5; the D gene is possibly TRBD2 (6 bases). V was pared by 4 bases and J by 4 bases, with 10 bases between. The germline gives CDR1 DFQATT, CDR2 SNEGSKA (reference sequence). The CDR3 runs 12 residues.

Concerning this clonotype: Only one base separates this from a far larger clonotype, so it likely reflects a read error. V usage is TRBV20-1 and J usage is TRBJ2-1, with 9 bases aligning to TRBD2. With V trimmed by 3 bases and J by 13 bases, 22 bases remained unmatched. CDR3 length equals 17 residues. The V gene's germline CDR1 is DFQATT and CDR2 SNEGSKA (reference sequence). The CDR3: CSARGSGRRNNQETQFF. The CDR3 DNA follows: TGCAGTGCTAGGGGGAGCGGGAGGCGCAATAACCAAGAGACCCAGTTCTTC.

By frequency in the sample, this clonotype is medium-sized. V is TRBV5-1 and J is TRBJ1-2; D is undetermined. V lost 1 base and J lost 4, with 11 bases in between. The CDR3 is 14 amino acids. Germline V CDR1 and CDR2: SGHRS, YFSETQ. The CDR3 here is CASSLSPDLYGYTF. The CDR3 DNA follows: TGCGCCAGCAGCTTGAGTCCGGACCTCTATGGCTACACCTTC.

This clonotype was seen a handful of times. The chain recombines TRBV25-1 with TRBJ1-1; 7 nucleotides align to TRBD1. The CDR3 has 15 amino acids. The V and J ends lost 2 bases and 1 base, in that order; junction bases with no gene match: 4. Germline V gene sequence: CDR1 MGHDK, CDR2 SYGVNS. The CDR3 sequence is CASSEPGTANTEAFF. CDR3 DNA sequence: TGTGCCAGCAGTGAACCCGGGACAGCGAACACTGAAGCTTTCTTT.

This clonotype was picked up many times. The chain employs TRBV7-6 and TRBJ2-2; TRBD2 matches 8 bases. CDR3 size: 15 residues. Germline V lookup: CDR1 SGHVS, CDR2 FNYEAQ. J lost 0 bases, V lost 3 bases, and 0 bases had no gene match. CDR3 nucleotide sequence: TGTGCCAGCAGCTTTAGCGGGGCGAACACCGGGGAGCTGTTTTTT. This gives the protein CASSFSGANTGELFF.

In DNA, the CDR3 is TGTGCCAGCAGCCGTAGCGGAAGGGGGTGGGAGCAGTACTTC. Protein sequence: CASSRSGRGWEQYF. The chain is built from TRBV5-6 and TRBJ2-7, with D perhaps TRBD1 or TRBD2 (6 bases each). The CDR3 is 14 amino acids. Germline lookup yields CDR1 SGHDT and CDR2 YYEEEE. Trimming took off 4 bases at V and 7 bases at J, with 18 bases between the two ends.